Included here is one T cell receptor beta chain sequence, with context. As yet, its antigen is unknown. Before they underwent DNA extraction, samples held about 1-11 million cryopreserved PBMC. The data are from a study of long-term antiretroviral therapy in people with HIV. Findings and caveats of the study: Gathering of blood took place between about 2003 and 2017, possibly under older ART regimens. Unavailable data included ART adherence, viral resistance and therapy changes (switches in treatment). The data indicate that diversity increased after ART but remained below transplant donor controls.

Per the germline V gene, CDR1 is MNHNS and CDR2 is SASEGT. The CDR3 is 14 amino acids. V was pared by 3 bases and J by 3 bases, with 11 bases between. They ran version v3.0 of the immunoSEQ assay at survey level. Measured with immunoSEQ multiplex PCR; TCRdb has only the in-frame clones, and not every one. The top ten clones hold about 9% of a sample with 8,400 or so clones, less than 90% of them seen once. The chain recombines TRBV6-1 with TRBJ1-1; D is possibly TRBD1 (5 bases). This TCR derives from a man under 40 with HIV. Sequences were derived from unsorted PBMCs, sampled 0.3 years before starting antiretroviral therapy. The CDR3, as DNA: TGTGCCAGCAGTGAGGGGGGATTTTACACTGAAGCTTTCTTT. Translation: CASSEGGFYTEAFF.